The clone carrying this TCR beta chain was detected only once. Its specificity is unknown. Sequencing used immunoSEQ multiplex PCR; TCRdb keeps in-frame clones, though not all of them. This sample carries about 63,000 clones, roughly nine tenths of them seen once, and the ten largest clones take roughly 10%. This entry is derived from a study of OX40 agonist ivuxolimab in advanced cancers. From germline, CDR1 is SNHLY and CDR2 FYNNEI. The germline V and J ends were trimmed by 8 bases and 0 bases, with 14 bases remaining between them. The CDR3 is 15 amino acids. Study results and limitations: CD8+ T cells showed, on average, more clonal expansion than CD4+ cells.

V and J are TRBV2 and TRBJ2-1; D remains unclear. This receptor was identified in an adult with an advanced solid tumor such as melanoma, head and neck, liver or kidney cancer. This sample comprised CD4+ or CD8+ T cells sorted from blood, obtained in a trial of the OX40 agonist ivuxolimab. CDR3 in amino acids: CASGRDWPSYNEQFF. CDR3 DNA sequence: TGTGCCAGCGGGCGAGACTGGCCCTCCTACAATGAGCAGTTCTTC.